This note documents a single T cell receptor beta chain sequence. Its antigen is as yet unknown. TCRdb re-called the 5' RACE reads with MiXCR, one entry per CDR3 protein. The table shows more than 150,000 distinct CDR3 sequences, with about a fifth occurring only once. CDR1 is SGHRS, CDR2 YFSETQ, per germline. There are 13 residues in the CDR3. The V end lost 0 bases, the J end lost 7 bases, and 8 bases lay between the germline ends. The data belong to a study of T-cell memory formation after mild COVID-19. Study results and limitations: Cross-reactive memory apparently joined, as some responding clones appeared in pre-infection memory. CD8+ contracting clones occupied EMRA, while CD4+ ones occupied mainly CM and EM.

The sample comprised PBMCs or a T cell subset sorted from them (not recorded which). This rearrangement joins TRBV5-1 to TRBJ1-5; no clear D gene. This receptor was identified in a man younger than 30 who had mild COVID-19 (a few samples of this study predate the infection). Cell type and time point are not known. This chain's CDR3 is CASSLEGSQPQHF. The CDR3 region has the DNA TGCGCCAGCAGCTTGGAGGGTAGCCAGCCCCAGCATTTT.